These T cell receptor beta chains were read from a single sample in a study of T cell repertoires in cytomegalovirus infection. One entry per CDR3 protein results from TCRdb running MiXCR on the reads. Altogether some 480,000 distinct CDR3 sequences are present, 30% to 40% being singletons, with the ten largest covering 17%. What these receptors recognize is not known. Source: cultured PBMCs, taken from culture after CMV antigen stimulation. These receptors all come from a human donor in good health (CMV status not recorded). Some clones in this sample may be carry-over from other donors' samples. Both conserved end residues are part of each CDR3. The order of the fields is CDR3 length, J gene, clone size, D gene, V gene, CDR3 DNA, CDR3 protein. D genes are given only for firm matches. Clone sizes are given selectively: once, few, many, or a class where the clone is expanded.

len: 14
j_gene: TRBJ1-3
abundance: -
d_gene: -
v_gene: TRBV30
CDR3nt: TGTGCCTGGAGAGCCCCGGGCTCTGGAAACACCATATATTTT
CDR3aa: CAWRAPGSGNTIYF

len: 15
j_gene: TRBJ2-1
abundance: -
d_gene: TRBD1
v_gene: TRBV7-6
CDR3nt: TGTGCCAGCAGCCCGCGGACAGGTGATGGGAATGAGCAGTTCTTC
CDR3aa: CASSPRTGDGNEQFF

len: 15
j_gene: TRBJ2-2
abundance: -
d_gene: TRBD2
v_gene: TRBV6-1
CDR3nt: TGTGCCAGCAACCCGGGAGGACAGAACACCGGGGAGCTGTTTTTT
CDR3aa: CASNPGGQNTGELFF

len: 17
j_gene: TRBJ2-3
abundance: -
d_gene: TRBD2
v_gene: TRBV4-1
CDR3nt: TGCGCCAGCAGCCAAGATCTGTCTAGCGGGAGGTCAGATACGCAGTATTTT
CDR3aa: CASSQDLSSGRSDTQYF

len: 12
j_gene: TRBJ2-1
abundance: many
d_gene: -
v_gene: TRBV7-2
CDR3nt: TGTGCCAGCAGTAGTGACCGGAATGAGCAGTTCTTC
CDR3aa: CASSSDRNEQFF

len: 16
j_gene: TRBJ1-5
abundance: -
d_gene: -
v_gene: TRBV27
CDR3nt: TGTGCCAGCAGTTTATTATGGAGAAGGCCCCGTCAGCCCCAGCATTTT
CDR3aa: CASSLLWRRPRQPQHF

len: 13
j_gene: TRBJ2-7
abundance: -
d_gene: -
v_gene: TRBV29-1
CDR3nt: TGCAGCGCCGAAGGGGGGAGTAAGTACGAGCAGTACTTC
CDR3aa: CSAEGGSKYEQYF

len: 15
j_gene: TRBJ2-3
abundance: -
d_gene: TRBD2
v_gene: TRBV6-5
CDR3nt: TGTGCCAGCAGCAACGGGCGGGAGGGCCTGGGGACGCAGTATTTT
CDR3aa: CASSNGREGLGTQYF

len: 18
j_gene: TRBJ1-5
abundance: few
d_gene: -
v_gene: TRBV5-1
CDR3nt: TGCGCCAGCAGCGTCCCCAAAGATACGTGGCAGAGCAATCAGCCCCAGCATTTT
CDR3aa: CASSVPKDTWQSNQPQHF

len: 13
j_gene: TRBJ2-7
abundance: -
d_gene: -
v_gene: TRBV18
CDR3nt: TGTGCCAGCTCAGAGTTGGAGACGCTCGAGCAGTACTTC
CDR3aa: CASSELETLEQYF

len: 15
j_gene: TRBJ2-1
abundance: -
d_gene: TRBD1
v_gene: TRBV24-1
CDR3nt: TGTGCCACCAGTGATCGGACAGGAAGACAACTGGGGCAGTTCTTC
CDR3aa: CATSDRTGRQLGQFF

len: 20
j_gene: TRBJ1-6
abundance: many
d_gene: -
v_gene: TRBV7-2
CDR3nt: TGTGCCAGCAGCTTAGCCCTAAACAGGGCCGGGATCTCGAATAATTCACCCCTCCACTTT
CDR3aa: CASSLALNRAGISNNSPLHF

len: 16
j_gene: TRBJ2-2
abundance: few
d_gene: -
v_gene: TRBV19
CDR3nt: TGTGCCAGTACCAATATCCTTCAGGCGAACACCGGGGAGCTGTTTTTT
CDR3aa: CASTNILQANTGELFF

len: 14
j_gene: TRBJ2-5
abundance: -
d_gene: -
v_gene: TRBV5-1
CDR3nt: TGCGCCAGCACTTTTATGGGTGGCCAAGAGACCCAGTACTTC
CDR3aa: CASTFMGGQETQYF

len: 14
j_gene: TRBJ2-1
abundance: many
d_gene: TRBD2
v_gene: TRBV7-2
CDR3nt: TGTGCCAGCAGCTTATTACTAGCGCGGTATGAGCAGTTCTTC
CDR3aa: CASSLLLARYEQFF

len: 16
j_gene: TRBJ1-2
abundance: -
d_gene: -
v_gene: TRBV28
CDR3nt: TGTGCCAGCCTATCGACAGGTGAGGGGTCCGGCTATGGCTACACCTTC
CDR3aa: CASLSTGEGSGYGYTF

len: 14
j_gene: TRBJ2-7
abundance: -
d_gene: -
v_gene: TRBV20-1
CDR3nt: TGCAGTGCTAGTATCGGGGGGCTTTCTTACGAGCAGTACTTC
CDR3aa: CSASIGGLSYEQYF

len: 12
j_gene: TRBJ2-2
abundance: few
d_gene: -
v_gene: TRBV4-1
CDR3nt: TGCGCCAGCAGCCAAGTACCCGGGGAGCTGTTTTTT
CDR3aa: CASSQVPGELFF

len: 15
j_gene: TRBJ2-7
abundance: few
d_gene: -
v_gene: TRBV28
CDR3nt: TGTGCCAGCAGTCCCGCATCAGGAGTACAGGGAGGGCAGTACTTC
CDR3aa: CASSPASGVQGGQYF

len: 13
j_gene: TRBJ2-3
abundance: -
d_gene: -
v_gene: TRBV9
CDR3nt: TGTGCCAGCACCGTAGACTTAACAGATACGCAGTATTTT
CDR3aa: CASTVDLTDTQYF

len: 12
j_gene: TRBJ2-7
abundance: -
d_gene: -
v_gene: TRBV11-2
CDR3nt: TGTGCCAGCAGCTCGCGGACATCCGAGCAGTACTTC
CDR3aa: CASSSRTSEQYF

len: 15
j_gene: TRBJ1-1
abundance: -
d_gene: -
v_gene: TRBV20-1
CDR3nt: TGCAGTGCTAGAGACGTACAGGGAATGAACACTGAAGCTTTCTTT
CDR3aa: CSARDVQGMNTEAFF

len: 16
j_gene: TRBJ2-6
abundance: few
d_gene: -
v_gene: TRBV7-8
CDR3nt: TGTGCCAGCAGCTTAATTCCCCAGTCTGGGGCCAACGTCCTGACTTTC
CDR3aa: CASSLIPQSGANVLTF

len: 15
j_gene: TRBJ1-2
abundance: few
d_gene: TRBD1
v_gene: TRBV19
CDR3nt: TGTGCCAGTAGTATCACGGACAGGGTCGGCGTTGGCTACACCTTC
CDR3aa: CASSITDRVGVGYTF

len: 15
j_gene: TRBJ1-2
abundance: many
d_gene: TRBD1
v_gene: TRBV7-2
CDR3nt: TGTGCCAGCAGCTCGAGCGGGACAGCACGGGATGGCTACACCTTC
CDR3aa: CASSSSGTARDGYTF

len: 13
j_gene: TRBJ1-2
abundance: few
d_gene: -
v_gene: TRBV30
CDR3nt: TGTGCCTGGAGCTCAGGGATCCCTTGGGGCTACACCTTC
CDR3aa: CAWSSGIPWGYTF

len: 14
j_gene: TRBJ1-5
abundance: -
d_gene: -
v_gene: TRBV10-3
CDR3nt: TGTGCCACCGGGGCTAGGGGAGGCGATCAGCCCCAGCATTTT
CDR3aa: CATGARGGDQPQHF

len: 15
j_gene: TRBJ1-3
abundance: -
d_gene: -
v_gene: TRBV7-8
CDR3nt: TGTGCCAGCAGCTTAGGAGATTACTCTGGAAACACCATATATTTT
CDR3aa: CASSLGDYSGNTIYF

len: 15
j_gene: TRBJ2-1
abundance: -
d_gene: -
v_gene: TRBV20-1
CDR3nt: TGCAGTGCTAGTAGGTCGAGGAGCTCCTACAATGAGCAGTTCTTC
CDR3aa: CSASRSRSSYNEQFF

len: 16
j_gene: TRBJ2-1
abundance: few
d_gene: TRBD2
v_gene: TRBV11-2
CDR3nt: TGTGCCAGCAGCTTCCGATCGGGAGGGATATACAATGAGCAGTTCTTC
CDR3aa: CASSFRSGGIYNEQFF

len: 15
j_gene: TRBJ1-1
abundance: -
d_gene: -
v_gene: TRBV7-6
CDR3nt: TGTGCCAGCAGCGCCACTCTTTCCGGGGGAACTGAAGCTTTCTTT
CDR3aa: CASSATLSGGTEAFF

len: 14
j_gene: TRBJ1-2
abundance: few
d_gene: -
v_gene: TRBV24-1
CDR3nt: TGTGCCACCAGTGACTTAGACAGCAACTATGGCTACACCTTC
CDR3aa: CATSDLDSNYGYTF

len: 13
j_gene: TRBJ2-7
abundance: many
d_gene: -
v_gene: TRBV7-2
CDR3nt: TGTGCCAGCAGCTTAGGACAGGTCTACGAGCAGTACTTC
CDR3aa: CASSLGQVYEQYF

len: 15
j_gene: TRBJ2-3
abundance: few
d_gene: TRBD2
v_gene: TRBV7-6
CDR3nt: TGTGCCAGCAGCCCGGGGGGTTCCCGCACAGATACGCAGTATTTT
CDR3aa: CASSPGGSRTDTQYF

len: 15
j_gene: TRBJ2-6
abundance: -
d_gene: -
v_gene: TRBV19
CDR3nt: TGTGCCAGTAGTATCAGTCGCTCTGGGGCCAACGTCCTGACTTTC
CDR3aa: CASSISRSGANVLTF

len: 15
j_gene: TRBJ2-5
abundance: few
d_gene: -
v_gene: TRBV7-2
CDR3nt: TGTGCCAGCAGCTTAGATCCTAGCCCCCAAGAGACCCAGTACTTC
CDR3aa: CASSLDPSPQETQYF

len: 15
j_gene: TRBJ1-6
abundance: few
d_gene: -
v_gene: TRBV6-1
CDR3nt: TGTGCCAGCAGATTTCTACAGGGCAATAATTCACCCCTCCACTTT
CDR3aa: CASRFLQGNNSPLHF

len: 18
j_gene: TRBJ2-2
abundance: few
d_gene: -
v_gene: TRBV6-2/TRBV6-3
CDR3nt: TGTGCCAGCAGTTATGGGGTTTGGCCTAGCCGAAACACCGGGGAGCTGTTTTTT
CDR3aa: CASSYGVWPSRNTGELFF

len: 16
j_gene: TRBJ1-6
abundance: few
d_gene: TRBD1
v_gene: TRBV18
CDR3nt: TGTGCCAGCTCACCAGCAACAGGGGGCAGGAATTCACCCCTCCACTTT
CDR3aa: CASSPATGGRNSPLHF

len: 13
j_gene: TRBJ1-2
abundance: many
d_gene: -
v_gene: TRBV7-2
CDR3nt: TGTGCCAGCAGCTTAGGCCAGGCGGTGGGCTACACCTTC
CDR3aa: CASSLGQAVGYTF

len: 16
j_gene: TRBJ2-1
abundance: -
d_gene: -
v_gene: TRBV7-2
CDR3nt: TGTGCCAGCAGCTTAGATGTCAGGAGAGGTTACAATGAGCAGTTCTTC
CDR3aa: CASSLDVRRGYNEQFF

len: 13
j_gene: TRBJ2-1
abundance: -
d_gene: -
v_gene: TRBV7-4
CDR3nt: TGTGCCAGCAGCTTAGTCCTAGCTGATGAGCAGTTCTTC
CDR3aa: CASSLVLADEQFF

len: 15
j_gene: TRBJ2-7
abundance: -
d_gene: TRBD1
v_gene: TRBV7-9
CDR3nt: TGTGCCAGCAGCTCCCACAGGGGAAATTCCTACGAGCAGTACTTC
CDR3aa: CASSSHRGNSYEQYF

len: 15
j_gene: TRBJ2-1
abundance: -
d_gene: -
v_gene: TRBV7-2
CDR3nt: TGTGCCAGCAGCTTAGCAGGGTCGGGATACAATGAGCAGTTCTTC
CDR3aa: CASSLAGSGYNEQFF

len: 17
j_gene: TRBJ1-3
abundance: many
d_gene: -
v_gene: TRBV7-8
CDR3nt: TGTGCCAGCAGCTTATTTGGCCAGGGAGGCATTGGAAACACCATATATTTT
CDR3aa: CASSLFGQGGIGNTIYF

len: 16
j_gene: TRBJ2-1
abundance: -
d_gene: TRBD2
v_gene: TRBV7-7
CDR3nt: TGTGCTAGCAGCCGAAAGACTAGCGGGGGGTACAATGAGCAGTTCTTC
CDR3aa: CASSRKTSGGYNEQFF

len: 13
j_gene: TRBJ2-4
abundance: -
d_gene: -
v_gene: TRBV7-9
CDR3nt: TGTGCCAGCAGCTTATCAGGGGATCCCATTCAGTACTTC
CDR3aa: CASSLSGDPIQYF

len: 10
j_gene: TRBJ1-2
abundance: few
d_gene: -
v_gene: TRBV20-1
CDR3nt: TGCAGTGCTAGTCTTGGGGGCTACACCTTC
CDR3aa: CSASLGGYTF

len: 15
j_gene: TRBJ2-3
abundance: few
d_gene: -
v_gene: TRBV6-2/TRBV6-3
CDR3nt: TGTGCCAGCAGCGTGGAGGGGGTAAGGGCAGATACGCAGTATTTT
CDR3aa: CASSVEGVRADTQYF

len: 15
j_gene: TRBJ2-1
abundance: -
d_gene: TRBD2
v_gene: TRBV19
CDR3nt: TGTGCCAGTAGTATCGTAGCGGGAGGGTTCAATGAGCAGTTCTTC
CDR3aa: CASSIVAGGFNEQFF

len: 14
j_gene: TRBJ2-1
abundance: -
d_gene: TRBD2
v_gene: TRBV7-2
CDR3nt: TGTGCCAGCACCCCGACTAGCGGGATTGTTGAGCAGTTCTTC
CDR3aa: CASTPTSGIVEQFF

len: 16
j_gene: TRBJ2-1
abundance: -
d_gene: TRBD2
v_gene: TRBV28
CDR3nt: TGTGCCAGCAGCCCCTCGCAGGCGGGAGGGCTTGGGTGCGCGTTCTTC
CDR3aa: CASSPSQAGGLGCAFF

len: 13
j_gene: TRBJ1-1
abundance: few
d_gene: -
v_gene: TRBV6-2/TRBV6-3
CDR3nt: TGTGCCAGCAGGAAGGGGGGAGTAGATGAAGCTTTCTTT
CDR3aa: CASRKGGVDEAFF

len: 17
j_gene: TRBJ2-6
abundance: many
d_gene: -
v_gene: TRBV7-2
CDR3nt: TGTGCCAGCAGCTTTGGCATCGACCACTCTGGGGCCAACGTCCTGACTTTC
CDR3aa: CASSFGIDHSGANVLTF

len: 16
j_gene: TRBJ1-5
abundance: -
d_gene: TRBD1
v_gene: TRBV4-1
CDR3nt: TGCGCCAGCAGCCACCCAGGACAGGGGTTTAATCAGCCCCAGCATTTT
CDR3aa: CASSHPGQGFNQPQHF